This passage covers 8 T cell receptor beta chains from one sample sequenced in a study of cytotoxic CD8 clonotypes in ibrutinib-treated CLL. Profiled with immunoSEQ multiplex PCR; TCRdb holds only in-frame clones, not every one. The sample contains around 310,000 clones, roughly 85% of which appear only once. The sequencing here drew on PBMCs, taken before ibrutinib treatment. All receptors come from a human donor with chronic lymphocytic leukemia.

The rearrangement uses TRBV19 and TRBJ2-5, with 10 bases identical to TRBD2. Germline CDR1 reads LNHDA; CDR2 reads SQIVND (reference sequence). The CDR3 extends over 16 amino acids. V lost 0 bases to trimming and J lost 1 base; unmatched junction nucleotides: 2. Here the CDR3 DNA reads TGTGCCAGTAGTATAGATACTAGCGGGATCCAAGAGACCCAGTACTTC. This sequence encodes CASSIDTSGIQETQYF.

This clone was counted a single time. The chain joins TRBV4-1 to TRBJ2-7; 11 bases align to TRBD1. V shed 2 bases, J shed 2 bases, and the junction held 2 bases outside the gene matches. The CDR3 contains 15 residues. Germline assignment: CDR1 MGHRA and CDR2 YSYEKL. The CDR3 DNA sequence: TGCGCCAGCAGCCAATCGGGACAGGGGGCCTACGAGCAGTACTTC. Translated: CASSQSGQGAYEQYF.

Note on this clone: A read error is possible here, since a much larger clone lies one base away. The V and J genes are TRBV6-5 and TRBJ2-2; the D is unclear. This CDR3 spans 11 amino acids. CDR1 MNHEY and CDR2 SVGAGI come from the germline V gene. CDR3 amino acids: CASIYTGELFF. Written as DNA, the CDR3 is TGTGCCAGCATTTACACCGGGGAGCTGTTTTTT.

This clone was seen once. V is TRBV6-5 and J is TRBJ1-2; 10 positions agree with TRBD1. Germline loops: CDR1 MNHEY, CDR2 SVGAGI. V was pared by 5 bases and J by 7 bases, with 4 bases of the junction left unmatched. The length of the CDR3 is 13 residues. CDR3 loop: CASSRQGARGYTF. DNA for the CDR3: TGTGCCAGCAGTCGACAGGGGGCACGTGGCTACACCTTC.

The rearrangement uses TRBV25-1 and TRBJ2-7; perhaps TRBD1 as D (6 bases). The V gene's germline CDR1 is MGHDK and CDR2 SYGVNS. This CDR3 has 15 amino acids. The V gene lost 4 bases and the J gene lost 0 bases, with 13 bases spanning the gap. The CDR3 DNA reads as TGTGCCAGCAGTGGCACAGGGAAATCCTCCTACGAGCAGTACTTC. Translated, it gives CASSGTGKSSYEQYF.

This chain links TRBV4-1 with TRBJ1-2; TRBD1 matches at 7 bases. The CDR3 has 14 amino acids. Per germline, CDR1 MGHRA and CDR2 YSYEKL. The trim removed 4 bases at V and 6 bases at J, leaving 8 bases unmatched. CDR3 loop: CASSPDRAGDGYTF. The CDR3 DNA reads TGCGCCAGCAGCCCCGACAGGGCGGGCGATGGCTACACCTTC.

The V and J genes are TRBV5-1 and TRBJ1-5, with a tentative D call TRBD1 (5 bases). CDR3 size: 14 residues. Trimming took off 4 bases at V and 1 base at J, with 9 bases between the two ends. Germline CDR1 and CDR2: SGHRS and YFSETQ. As DNA, the CDR3 is TGCGCCAGCAGCCTTCCAGGGAGCAATCAGCCCCAGCATTTT. Amino acid sequence: CASSLPGSNQPQHF.

This chain links TRBV4-1 with TRBJ2-5; a weak D match, TRBD2 (6 bases). V was shortened by 2 bases and J by 1 base, with 8 bases between the two germline ends. CDR3 length: 14 residues. CDR1 MGHRA and CDR2 YSYEKL come from the germline V gene. The chain's CDR3 is CASSQPTSQETQYF. DNA of the CDR3: TGCGCCAGCAGCCAACCGACTAGCCAAGAGACCCAGTACTTC.